The clone carrying this TCR beta chain was seen only once. Antigen unknown. The data were taken from a study of T cell clones after liver transplantation. Study-wide background: Pre-transplant mixed lymphocyte reactions yielded third-party-reactive TCRbeta sequences as comparators for graft-donor-reactive sequences. Whole-study findings and limits: A larger donor-reactive than third-party decline suggested partial antigen-specific deletion.

Generated by immunoSEQ multiplex PCR, the TCRdb table keeps only in-frame clones and is missing some. The sample shows nearly 55,000 clones, roughly 80% of them seen only once. The sample consisted of CD4+ T cells from blood, taken before liver transplant. The source is a human donor who received a liver transplant.

The CDR3 loop reads CASSLEPQGIAYEQYF. CDR3 bases: TGCGCCAGCAGCTTGGAACCACAGGGGATAGCCTACGAGCAGTACTTC. V gene TRBV5-1 combines with J gene TRBJ2-7; TRBD1 aligns across 7 bases. Germline trimming cut 0 bases from V and 2 bases from J; bases unmatched to any gene: 8. The germline CDR1 and CDR2 sequences are SGHRS and YFSETQ. This CDR3 is built from 16 residues.